These 31 T cell receptor beta chains were all obtained from the same sample, sequenced in a study of OX40 agonist ivuxolimab in advanced cancers. The library was prepared using the immunoSEQ multiplex PCR assay. Held by TCRdb, this immuneACCESS table contains in-frame sequences only and omits some clones. Under half of the omission traces to an unresolved V gene where checked; the cause of the rest is unknown. The sample table shows some 57,000 clones, and 92% are seen once. The top ten constitute around 20% of the sample. The sample here was CD4+ or CD8+ T cells sorted from blood, taken in a trial of the OX40 agonist ivuxolimab. Receptor source: an adult with an advanced solid tumor such as melanoma, head and neck, liver or kidney cancer.

This CDR3 is CASSKEGTAGETQYF. The DNA for the CDR3 is TGTGCCAGCAGCAAAGAGGGGACAGCTGGAGAGACCCAGTACTTC. This chain links TRBV21-1 with TRBJ2-5; no DNA check was done on the table's D call, TRBD1. TRBV21-1 is described as a pseudogene. This CDR3 contains 15 residues.

The chain recombines TRBV28 with TRBJ2-7, with 8 bases aligning to TRBD2. Per germline, CDR1 MDHEN and CDR2 SYDVKM. This CDR3 is built from 15 residues. J gave up 3 bases and V 5 bases, and 9 bases lay outside the gene matches. The CDR3 nucleotides are TGTGCCAGCAGTCTGGGAGGACTAGCTTACTACGAGCAGTACTTC. Translated, it gives CASSLGGLAYYEQYF.

The V call is TRBV15, the J call TRBJ1-4, with D maybe TRBD1 (5 bases). The CDR3 sequence is 15 residues long. Germline lookup yields CDR1 LNHNV and CDR2 YYDKDF (reference sequence). V gave up 5 bases and J gave up 0 bases, with 10 bases separating them. CDR3 sequence (DNA): TGTGCCACCAGCCACGTGACAGCAACTAATGAAAAACTGTTTTTT. This sequence encodes CATSHVTATNEKLFF.

The chain employs TRBV28 and TRBJ2-4, with 11 bases lining up with TRBD1. Looked up from germline, CDR1 is MDHEN and CDR2 is SYDVKM. CDR3 length: 17 amino acids. The V gene end was trimmed by 6 bases and the J gene end by 10 bases; junction bases not matched to a gene: 17. DNA for the CDR3: TGTGCCAGCAGAACCTTGGACAGGGGGCCAGAGGACAAAATTCAGTACTTC. Translated, it gives CASRTLDRGPEDKIQYF.

The gene calls are TRBV6-5 and TRBJ2-7; D gene ambiguous. The germline V gene encodes CDR1 MNHEY and CDR2 SVGAGI. This CDR3 contains 14 residues. Trimming took 0 bases from V and 6 from J, leaving 12 bases between them. The CDR3 sequence: CASSYSSLTGEQYF. CDR3 bases: TGTGCCAGCAGTTACTCGTCCCTAACTGGCGAGCAGTACTTC.

J is TRBJ1-4 and V is TRBV10-1; D unclear. V was pared by 10 bases and J by 8 bases, with 14 bases between. The V gene's germline CDR1 is WNHNN and CDR2 SYGVQD (reference sequence). The CDR3 totals 12 residues. Here the CDR3 DNA reads TGCGCCAACGAATCCGGGAACGAAAAACTGTTTTTT. Its protein is CANESGNEKLFF.

This chain links TRBV2 with TRBJ2-2, with D possibly being TRBD2 (6 bases). V lost 6 bases, J lost 2 bases, and 10 bases lay in between. This CDR3 has 14 amino acids. Germline V gene sequence: CDR1 SNHLY, CDR2 FYNNEI. CDR3 sequence: CASRRGDNTGELFF. The CDR3 nucleotides read TGTGCCAGCAGGCGGGGCGACAACACCGGGGAGCTGTTTTTT.

The chain recombines TRBV7-8 with TRBJ1-3; D not resolved. The CDR3 runs 15 residues. Trimming cost V 8 bases and J 3 bases, with 17 bases left between them. Germline V gives CDR1 SGHVS, CDR2 FQNEAQ. The CDR3 DNA sequence: TGTGCCAGCTCTGGAGAAGGGTCGAATGGAAACACCATATATTTT. The encoded protein is CASSGEGSNGNTIYF.

The CDR3 DNA reads as TGTGCCTGGAGTTATCGGGGCGGTGGAAATCAGCCCCAGCATTTT. It is translated as CAWSYRGGGNQPQHF. This rearrangement joins TRBV30 to TRBJ1-5; maybe TRBD1 (5 bases). Germline loops: CDR1 GTSNPN, CDR2 SVGIG (reference sequence). The V and J ends lost 2 bases and 4 bases respectively, with 15 bases between them. This CDR3 is built from 15 residues.

This chain joins TRBV7-8 and TRBJ2-7; D ambiguous. The CDR3 extends over 12 amino acids. Trimming removed 1 base from V and 5 bases from J, with 6 bases in between. Germline CDR1 reads SGHVS; CDR2 reads FQNEAQ. CDR3 amino acids: CASSLVGDEQYF. CDR3 bases: TGTGCCAGCAGCTTAGTCGGCGACGAGCAGTACTTC.

V is TRBV28 and J is TRBJ2-7, with TRBD1 as a possible D gene (5 bases). The CDR3 is 13 amino acids. Trimming stripped 3 bases from V and 1 base from J, with 7 bases between. Looked up from germline, CDR1 is MDHEN and CDR2 is SYDVKM. CDR3 coding DNA: TGTGCCAGCAGTTTTGGGGCGTCCTACGAGCAGTACTTC. Its translation: CASSFGASYEQYF.

This clone was detected only once. This chain joins TRBV5-6 and TRBJ1-1, with D unclear. Between the trimmed V and J ends, which lost 0 bases and 0 bases, there was a span of 9 bases. The CDR3 spans 15 residues. Germline CDR1 reads SGHDT; CDR2 reads YYEEEE. The CDR3 DNA reads as TGTGCCAGCAGCTTGGAGACGGGTTTGAACACTGAAGCTTTCTTT. Translated: CASSLETGLNTEAFF.

The gene calls are TRBV2 and TRBJ2-1, with D tentatively TRBD2 (6 bases). The CDR3 is made up of 15 amino acids. Looked up from germline, CDR1 is SNHLY and CDR2 is FYNNEI. V was pared by 8 bases and J by 5 bases, with 19 bases between. CDR3 DNA sequence: TGTGCCAGCCTACCCCCGGAGGGTAACAACAATGAGCAGTTCTTC. Translation gives CASLPPEGNNNEQFF.

This chain uses TRBV6-5 with TRBJ2-1, with D possibly TRBD2 on 5 matching bases. The CDR3 is made up of 11 amino acids. In germline, CDR1 is MNHEY, CDR2 SVGAGI. V was shortened by 6 bases and J by 8 bases, with 8 bases between the two germline ends. The CDR3 protein is CASSEGYEQFF. The CDR3 DNA reads TGTGCCAGCAGCGAGGGATATGAGCAGTTCTTC.

The table lists this clone with a count of one. V usage is TRBV4-2 and J usage is TRBJ1-6, with TRBD1 matching over 12 bases. The ends lost 3 bases at V and 7 bases at J; junction bases unmatched: 4. The germline V gene encodes CDR1 LGHNA and CDR2 YNFKEQ. The CDR3 consists of 16 residues. The CDR3 DNA is TGTGCCAGCAGCCAGGGGGACAGGGGGCGAAATTCACCCCTCCACTTT. Translated, it gives CASSQGDRGRNSPLHF.

The chain is built from TRBV9 and TRBJ1-5; D is perhaps TRBD1 (5 bases). V was trimmed by 4 bases and J by 4 bases, leaving 9 bases between them. The CDR3 extends over 13 amino acids. Germline V gives CDR1 SGDLS, CDR2 YYNGEE. The CDR3 region is CASSPDRNQPQHF. Written as DNA, the CDR3 is TGTGCCAGCAGCCCCGACAGAAATCAGCCCCAGCATTTT.

This rearrangement joins TRBV11-2 to TRBJ1-1; no clear D. CDR1 is SGHAT and CDR2 is FQNNGV in the germline V gene. With 0 bases removed from V and 1 base from J, the gap between germline ends came to 12 bases. The CDR3 loop spans 16 amino acids. DNA of the CDR3: TGTGCCAGCAGCTTAGATCCTGGCAGACCGAACACTGAAGCTTTCTTT. Encoded protein: CASSLDPGRPNTEAFF.

This clone was detected once. The chain uses TRBV6-5 and TRBJ2-7; 7 bases fit TRBD1. The CDR3 has 13 amino acids. V lost 0 bases to trimming and J lost 5 bases; unmatched junction nucleotides: 1. Per the germline V gene, CDR1 is MNHEY and CDR2 is SVGAGI. CDR3 residues: CASSYSTGNEQYF. The CDR3 coding sequence is TGTGCCAGCAGTTACTCGACAGGGAACGAGCAGTACTTC.

This rearrangement joins TRBV28 to TRBJ1-5, with 10 bases identical to TRBD1. The CDR3 is 16 residues long. The junction had 12 bases not matched to a gene; V was cut back by 6 bases and J by 7 bases. In germline, CDR1 is MDHEN, CDR2 SYDVKM. This CDR3 is CASSPRTGGSRQPQHF. The CDR3 DNA reads TGTGCCAGCAGCCCCAGGACAGGGGGATCGCGCCAGCCCCAGCATTTT.

This rearrangement joins TRBV7-9 to TRBJ1-3, with TRBD1 identical over 10 bases. The CDR3 is 17 residues long. Trimming took 2 bases from V and 0 from J; bases not matched to a gene: 4. Germline CDR1 is SEHNR and CDR2 is FQNEAQ (reference sequence). In DNA form, the CDR3 reads TGTGCCAGCAGCTTATGGACAGGGGGAATCTCTGGAAACACCATATATTTT. As protein: CASSLWTGGISGNTIYF.

V usage is TRBV7-9 and J usage is TRBJ1-2; TRBD1 matches 7 bases. This CDR3 is built from 14 residues. CDR1 SEHNR and CDR2 FQNEAQ come from the germline V gene (reference sequence). The V gene end was trimmed by 4 bases and the J gene end by 0 bases; junction bases not matched to a gene: 2. The CDR3 DNA reads as TGTGCCAGCAGCTCGGGACAGACTAACTATGGCTACACCTTC. Translated, it gives CASSSGQTNYGYTF.

The V and J genes are TRBV28 and TRBJ2-4; TRBD2 is a possible D gene (6 bases). Between the trimmed V and J ends, which lost 10 bases and 3 bases, there was a span of 10 bases. CDR1 is MDHEN and CDR2 is SYDVKM in the germline V gene. CDR3 size: 12 residues. CDR3 residues: CATRGNKNIQYF. The DNA for the CDR3 is TGTGCCACTCGCGGGAACAAAAACATTCAGTACTTC.

The chain uses TRBV28 and TRBJ2-3; 7 bases align to TRBD2. The CDR3 is 15 residues long. V was pared by 5 bases and J by 0 bases, with 5 bases of the junction left unmatched. CDR1 is MDHEN and CDR2 is SYDVKM in the germline V gene. CDR3 protein: CASSTTSESTDTQYF. The CDR3 DNA reads as TGTGCCAGCAGTACTACTAGCGAGAGCACAGATACGCAGTATTTT.

This chain connects TRBV6-6 to TRBJ2-1; 10 bases agree with TRBD2. Germline assignment: CDR1 MNHNY and CDR2 SVGAGI (reference sequence). This CDR3 is built from 16 residues. V gave up 5 bases and J gave up 3 bases; unmatched junction bases: 7. CDR3 in DNA: TGTGCCAGCAGTCAGGGACTAGCGAACTACTACAATGAGCAGTTCTTC. It is translated as CASSQGLANYYNEQFF.

The sample holds a few counts of this clone. This chain links TRBV11-3 with TRBJ2-1; 14 nucleotides agree with TRBD2. The germline V gene has CDR1 SGHNT and CDR2 YENEEA. The CDR3 sequence is 15 residues long. J lost 9 bases, V lost 6 bases, and 7 bases had no gene match. Written as DNA, the CDR3 is TGTGCCAGCAGACCGGGACTAGCGGGAGCCGGTGAGCAGTTCTTC. Translation: CASRPGLAGAGEQFF.

The chain links TRBV6-5 to TRBJ2-1, with 12 bases that match TRBD2. Germline V CDR1 and CDR2: MNHEY, SVGAGI. The CDR3 loop spans 16 amino acids. V shed 2 bases, J shed 5 bases, and the junction held 4 bases outside the gene matches. This CDR3 is CASSYTSGGWNNEQFF. CDR3 bases: TGTGCCAGCAGTTACACTAGCGGGGGGTGGAACAATGAGCAGTTCTTC.

Concerning this clone: In the same sample, other DNA sequences code for this CDR3. The CDR3, as DNA: TGTGCCAGCAGTTTGTTAGGCGATGAGCAGTTCTTC. Its translation: CASSLLGDEQFF. The chain employs TRBV27 and TRBJ2-1; no reliable D call. The CDR3 totals 12 residues. Germline CDR1 and CDR2: MNHEY and SMNVEV (reference sequence). Trimming cost V 3 bases and J 8 bases, with 8 bases left between them.

On this clone itself: The junction shows a germline mismatch at one end, possibly a read error. This sequence joins TRBV6-1 and TRBJ2-1; 15 bases align to TRBD2. The V gene's germline CDR1 is MNHNS and CDR2 SASEGT. The CDR3 has 13 residues. The CDR3 nucleotides are TGTGCCAGCAGTGAAAGAGGACTAGCGGGAGGGGTCTTC. Its protein is CASSERGLAGGVF.

The chain links TRBV4-1 to TRBJ2-3; D is undetermined. Germline V gene data show CDR1 as MGHRA and CDR2 as YSYEKL. The CDR3 is made up of 16 amino acids. V lost 2 bases, J lost 6 bases, and 18 bases lay in between. Written as DNA, the CDR3 is TGCGCCAGCAGCCAATTACAGACACGGCATGCGGATACGCAGTATTTT. It specifies CASSQLQTRHADTQYF.

The V call is TRBV30, the J call TRBJ2-1; possible D gene TRBD1, 5 bases. The germline V gene has CDR1 GTSNPN and CDR2 SVGIG (reference sequence). This CDR3 spans 11 amino acids. With 1 base removed from V and 8 bases from J, the gap between germline ends came to 6 bases. CDR3 in DNA: TGTGCCTGGAGTGAGGGGTATGAGCAGTTCTTC. Translating it yields CAWSEGYEQFF.

The chain uses TRBV18 and TRBJ1-2; 7 positions agree with TRBD1. Germline V lookup: CDR1 KGHSH, CDR2 LQKENI. The CDR3 loop spans 13 amino acids. The V segment lost 6 bases and the J segment 6 bases; nucleotides outside the gene matches: 7. The CDR3 sequence is CASSFDRVDGYTF. The CDR3 DNA sequence: TGTGCCAGCTCCTTTGACAGGGTCGATGGCTACACCTTC.